This T cell receptor (beta chain) was retrieved from a study of CD8+ T cells in alopecia areata. V dropped 3 bases and J dropped 5 bases, with 5 bases sitting between them. The CDR3 contains 11 residues. CDR1 and CDR2 (germline): SQVTM, ANQGSEA. RNA, once extracted, was reverse transcribed into cDNA for use as the sequencing template. The method was immunoSEQ multiplex PCR; TCRdb's version includes in-frame clones alone and lacks a portion of them. The sample yields approximately 42,000 clones, about three fifths seen once. As to treatment: oral pan-JAK inhibitor, 5-10 mg twice daily. The sample in question was CD8+ T cells sorted from blood, obtained at week 4, from a patient treated with tofacitinib. The TCR sequence derives from a human donor with alopecia areata. V usage is TRBV29-1 and J usage is TRBJ2-1; D ambiguous. CDR3 in amino acids: CSVDFHNEQFF. For the CDR3, the DNA is TGCAGCGTTGATTTCCACAATGAGCAGTTCTTC.